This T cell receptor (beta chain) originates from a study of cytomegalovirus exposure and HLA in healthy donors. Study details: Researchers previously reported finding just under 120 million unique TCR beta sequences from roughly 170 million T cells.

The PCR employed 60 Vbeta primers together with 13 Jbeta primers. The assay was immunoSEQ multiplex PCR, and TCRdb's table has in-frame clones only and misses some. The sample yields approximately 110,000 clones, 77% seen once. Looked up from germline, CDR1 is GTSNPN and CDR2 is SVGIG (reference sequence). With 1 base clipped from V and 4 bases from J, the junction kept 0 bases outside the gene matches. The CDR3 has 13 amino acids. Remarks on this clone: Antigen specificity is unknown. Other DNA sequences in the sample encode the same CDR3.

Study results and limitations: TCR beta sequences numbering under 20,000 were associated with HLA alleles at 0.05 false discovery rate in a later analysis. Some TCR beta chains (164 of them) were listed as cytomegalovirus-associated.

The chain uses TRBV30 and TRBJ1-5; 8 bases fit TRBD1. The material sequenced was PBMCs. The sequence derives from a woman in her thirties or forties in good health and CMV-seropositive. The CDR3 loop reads CAWSGTGNQPQHF. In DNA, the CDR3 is TGTGCCTGGAGTGGGACAGGGAATCAGCCCCAGCATTTT.